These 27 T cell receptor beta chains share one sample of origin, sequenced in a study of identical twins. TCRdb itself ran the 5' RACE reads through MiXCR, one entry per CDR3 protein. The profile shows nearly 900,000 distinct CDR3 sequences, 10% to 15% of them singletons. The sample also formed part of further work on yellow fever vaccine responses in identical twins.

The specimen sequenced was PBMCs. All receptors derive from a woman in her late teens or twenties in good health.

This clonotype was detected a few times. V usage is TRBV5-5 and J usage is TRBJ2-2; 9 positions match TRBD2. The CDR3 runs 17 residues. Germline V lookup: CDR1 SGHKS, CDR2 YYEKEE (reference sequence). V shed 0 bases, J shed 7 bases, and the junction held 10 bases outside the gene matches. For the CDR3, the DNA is TGTGCCAGCAGCTTGGTAGTCGCGGGGGGGCCCGGCGGGGAGCTGTTTTTT. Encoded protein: CASSLVVAGGPGGELFF.

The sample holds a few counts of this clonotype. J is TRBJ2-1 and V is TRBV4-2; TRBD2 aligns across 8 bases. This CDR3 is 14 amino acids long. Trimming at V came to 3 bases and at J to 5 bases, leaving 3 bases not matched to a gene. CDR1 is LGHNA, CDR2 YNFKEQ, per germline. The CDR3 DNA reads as TGTGCCAGCAGCCAGCTTAGCGGGGACAATGAGCAGTTCTTC. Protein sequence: CASSQLSGDNEQFF.

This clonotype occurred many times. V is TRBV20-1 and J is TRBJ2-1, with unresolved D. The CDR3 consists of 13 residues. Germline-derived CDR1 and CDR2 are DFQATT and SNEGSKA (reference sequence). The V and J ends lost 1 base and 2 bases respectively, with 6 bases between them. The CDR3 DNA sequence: TGCAGTGCTAGAGCGGTTCCCTACAATGAGCAGTTCTTC. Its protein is CSARAVPYNEQFF.

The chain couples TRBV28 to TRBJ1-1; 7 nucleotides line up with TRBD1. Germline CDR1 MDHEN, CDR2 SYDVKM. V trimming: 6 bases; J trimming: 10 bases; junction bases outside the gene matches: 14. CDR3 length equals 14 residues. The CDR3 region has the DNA TGTGCCAGCAGACCCCGGGACAGCCCCCTTGGAGCTTTCTTT. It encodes CASRPRDSPLGAFF.

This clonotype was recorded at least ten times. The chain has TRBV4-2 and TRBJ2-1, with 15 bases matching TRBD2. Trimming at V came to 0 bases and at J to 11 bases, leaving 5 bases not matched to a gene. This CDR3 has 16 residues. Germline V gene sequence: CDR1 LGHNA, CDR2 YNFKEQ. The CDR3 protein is CASSQEWTSGGAQQFF. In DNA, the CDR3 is TGTGCCAGCAGCCAAGAGTGGACTAGCGGGGGGGCCCAGCAGTTCTTC.

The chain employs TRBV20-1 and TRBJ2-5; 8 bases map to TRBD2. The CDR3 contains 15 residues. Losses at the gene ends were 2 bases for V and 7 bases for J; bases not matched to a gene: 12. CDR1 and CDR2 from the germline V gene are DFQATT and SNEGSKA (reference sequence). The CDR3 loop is CSARIAGKSRGTQYF. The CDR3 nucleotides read TGCAGTGCTAGAATAGCGGGGAAGTCCAGGGGGACCCAGTACTTC.

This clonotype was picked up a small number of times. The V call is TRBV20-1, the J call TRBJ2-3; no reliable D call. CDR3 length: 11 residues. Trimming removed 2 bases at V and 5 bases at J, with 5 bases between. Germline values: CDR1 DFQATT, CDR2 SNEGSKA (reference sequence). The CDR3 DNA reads TGCAGTGCTAGATTCGGAGATACGCAGTATTTT. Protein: CSARFGDTQYF.

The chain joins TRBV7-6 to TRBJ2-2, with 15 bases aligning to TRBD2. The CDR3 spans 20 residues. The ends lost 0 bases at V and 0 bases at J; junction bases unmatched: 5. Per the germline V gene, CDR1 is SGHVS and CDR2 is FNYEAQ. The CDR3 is CASSLASGLAGGANTGELFF. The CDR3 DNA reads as TGTGCCAGCAGCTTAGCGTCAGGACTAGCGGGGGGGGCGAACACCGGGGAGCTGTTTTTT.

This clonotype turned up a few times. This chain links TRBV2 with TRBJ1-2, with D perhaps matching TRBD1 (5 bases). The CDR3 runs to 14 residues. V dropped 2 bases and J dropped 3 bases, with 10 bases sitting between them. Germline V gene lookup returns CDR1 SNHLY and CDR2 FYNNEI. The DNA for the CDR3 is TGTGCCAGCAGTGAAACCGACAGACACTATGGCTACACCTTC. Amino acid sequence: CASSETDRHYGYTF.

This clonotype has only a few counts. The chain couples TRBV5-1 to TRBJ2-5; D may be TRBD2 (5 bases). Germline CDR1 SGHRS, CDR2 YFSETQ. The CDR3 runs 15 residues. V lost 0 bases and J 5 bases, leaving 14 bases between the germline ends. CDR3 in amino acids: CASSLGVREQETQYF. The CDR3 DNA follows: TGCGCCAGCAGCTTGGGAGTTCGGGAACAGGAGACCCAGTACTTC.

The CDR3 coding sequence is TGTGCCAGCAGCCAAATAACCGACAGGAGCACAGATACGCAGTATTTT. Translated, it gives CASSQITDRSTDTQYF. The V call is TRBV5-5, the J call TRBJ2-3; the D gene is possibly TRBD1 (6 bases). The CDR3 extends over 16 amino acids. Trimming shortened V by 4 bases and J by 0 bases, and 15 bases separated the two germline ends. CDR1 is SGHKS and CDR2 is YYEKEE in the germline V gene (reference sequence).

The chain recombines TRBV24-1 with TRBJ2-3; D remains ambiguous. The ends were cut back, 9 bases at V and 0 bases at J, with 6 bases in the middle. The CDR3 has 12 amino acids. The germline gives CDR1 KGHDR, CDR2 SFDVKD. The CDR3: CATGASTDTQYF. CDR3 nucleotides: TGTGCCACCGGAGCAAGCACAGATACGCAGTATTTT.

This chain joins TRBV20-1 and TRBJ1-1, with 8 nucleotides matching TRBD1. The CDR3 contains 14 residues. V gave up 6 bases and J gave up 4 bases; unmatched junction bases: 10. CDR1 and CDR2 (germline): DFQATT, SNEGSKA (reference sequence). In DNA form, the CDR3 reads TGCAGTGCGAGGACAGGGAGAGGGAGCACTGAAGCTTTCTTT. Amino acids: CSARTGRGSTEAFF.

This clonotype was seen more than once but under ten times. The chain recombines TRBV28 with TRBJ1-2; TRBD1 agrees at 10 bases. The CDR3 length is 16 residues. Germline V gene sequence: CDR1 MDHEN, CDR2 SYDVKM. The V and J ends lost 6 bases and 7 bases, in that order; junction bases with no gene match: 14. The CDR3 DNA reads TGTGCCAGCAGCCCAGCTCGGACAGGGGGGTTAGCTGGCTACACCTTC. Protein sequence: CASSPARTGGLAGYTF.

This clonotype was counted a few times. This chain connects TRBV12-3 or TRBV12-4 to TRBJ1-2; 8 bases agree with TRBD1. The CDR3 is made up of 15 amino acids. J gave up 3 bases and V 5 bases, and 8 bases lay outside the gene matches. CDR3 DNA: TGTGCCAGCAGTCCCAGACAGGGGAGCTACTATGGCTACACCTTC. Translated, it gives CASSPRQGSYYGYTF.

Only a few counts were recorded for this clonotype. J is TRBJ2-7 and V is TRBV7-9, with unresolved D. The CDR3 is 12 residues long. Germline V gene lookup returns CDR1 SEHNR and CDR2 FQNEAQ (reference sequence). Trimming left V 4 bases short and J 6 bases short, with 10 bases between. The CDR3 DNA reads TGTGCCAGCAGCTCCGGACGTCTCGAGCAGTACGTC. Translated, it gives CASSSGRLEQYV.

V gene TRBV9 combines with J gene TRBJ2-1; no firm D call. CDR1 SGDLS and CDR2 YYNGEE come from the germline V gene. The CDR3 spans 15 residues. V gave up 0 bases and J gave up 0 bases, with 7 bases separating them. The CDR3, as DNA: TGTGCCAGCAGCGTAGTGGTGGGCTCCTACAATGAGCAGTTCTTC. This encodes CASSVVVGSYNEQFF.

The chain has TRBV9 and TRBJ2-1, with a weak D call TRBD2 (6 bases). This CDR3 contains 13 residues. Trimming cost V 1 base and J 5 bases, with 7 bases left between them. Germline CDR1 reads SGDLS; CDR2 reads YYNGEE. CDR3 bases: TGTGCCAGCAGCGTACGGGAGAACAATGAGCAGTTCTTC. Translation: CASSVRENNEQFF.

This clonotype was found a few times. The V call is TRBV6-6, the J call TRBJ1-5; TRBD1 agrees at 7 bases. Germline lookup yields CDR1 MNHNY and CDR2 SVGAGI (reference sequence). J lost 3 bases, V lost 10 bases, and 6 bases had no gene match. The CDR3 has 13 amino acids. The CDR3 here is CATGTDINQPQHF. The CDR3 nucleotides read TGTGCCACCGGGACAGATATCAATCAGCCCCAGCATTTT.

CDR3 loop: CSARDPPATNEKLFF. The CDR3 bases are TGCAGTGCTAGAGATCCCCCTGCAACTAATGAAAAACTGTTTTTT. The chain is built from TRBV20-1 and TRBJ1-4; D is unclear. Germline values: CDR1 DFQATT, CDR2 SNEGSKA (reference sequence). Trimming pared 0 bases from V and 0 bases from J, leaving 8 bases between. The length of the CDR3 is 15 residues.

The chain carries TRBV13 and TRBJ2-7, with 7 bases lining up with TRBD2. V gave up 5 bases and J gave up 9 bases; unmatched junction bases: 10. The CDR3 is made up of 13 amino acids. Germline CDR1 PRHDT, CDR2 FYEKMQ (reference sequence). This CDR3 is CASSLLAEASQYF. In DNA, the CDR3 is TGTGCCAGCAGCCTCCTAGCGGAGGCGTCGCAGTACTTC.

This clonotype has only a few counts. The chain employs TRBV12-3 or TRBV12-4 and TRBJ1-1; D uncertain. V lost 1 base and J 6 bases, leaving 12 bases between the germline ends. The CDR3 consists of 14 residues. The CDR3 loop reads CASSLGGTASEAFF. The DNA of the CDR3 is TGTGCCAGCAGTTTAGGAGGTACGGCCTCTGAAGCTTTCTTT.

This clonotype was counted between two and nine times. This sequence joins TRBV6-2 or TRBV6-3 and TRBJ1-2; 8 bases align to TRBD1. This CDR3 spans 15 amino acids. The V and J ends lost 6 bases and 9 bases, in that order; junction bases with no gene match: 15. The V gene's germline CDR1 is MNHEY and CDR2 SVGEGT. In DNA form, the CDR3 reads TGTGCCAGCAGCGCAGGTTGGCGGCAGGGGGCTCGCTACACCTTC. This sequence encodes CASSAGWRQGARYTF.

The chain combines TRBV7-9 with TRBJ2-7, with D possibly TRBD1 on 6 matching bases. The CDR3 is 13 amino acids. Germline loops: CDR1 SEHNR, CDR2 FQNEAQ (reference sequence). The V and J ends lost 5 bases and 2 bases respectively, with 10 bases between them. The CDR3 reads CASSQTGTYEQYV. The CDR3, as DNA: TGTGCCAGCAGCCAGACAGGAACCTACGAGCAGTACGTC.

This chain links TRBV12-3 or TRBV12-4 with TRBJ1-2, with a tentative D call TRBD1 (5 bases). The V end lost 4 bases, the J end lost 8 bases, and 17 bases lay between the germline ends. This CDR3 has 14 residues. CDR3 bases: TGTGCCAGCAGTTCAGGGCCCACCGAGGGAGGCTACACCTTC. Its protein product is CASSSGPTEGGYTF.

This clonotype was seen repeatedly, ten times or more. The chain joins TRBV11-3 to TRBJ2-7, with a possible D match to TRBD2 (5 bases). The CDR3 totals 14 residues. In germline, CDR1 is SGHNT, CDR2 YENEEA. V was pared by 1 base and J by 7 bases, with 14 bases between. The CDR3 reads CASSLAGRDNEQYF. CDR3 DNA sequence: TGTGCCAGCAGCTTAGCTGGTCGGGATAATGAGCAGTACTTC.

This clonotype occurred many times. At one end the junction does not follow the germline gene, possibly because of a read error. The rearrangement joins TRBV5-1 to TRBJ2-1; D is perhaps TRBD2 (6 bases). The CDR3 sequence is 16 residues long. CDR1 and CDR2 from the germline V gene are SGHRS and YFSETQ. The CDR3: CASSLAGTGSYNEQFF. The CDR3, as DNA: TGTGCCAGCAGCTTAGCCGGGACTGGCTCCTACAATGAGCAGTTCTTC.